The clone carrying this TCR beta chain showed up just once. CDR3 size: 16 residues. Losses at the gene ends were 1 base for V and 7 bases for J; bases not matched to a gene: 7. The germline V gene encodes CDR1 MGHRA and CDR2 YSYEKL. Per the study methods: Amplification with reference gene primers provided the estimates of nucleated cell counts. TCRdb keeps only in-frame clones here, not all; method: immunoSEQ multiplex PCR. The V and J calls and clone size come from that table; D and trimming were worked out from the DNA. The sample carries under 200,000 clones, 80% to 90% recorded once. This specimen comes from a study of blood T cell repertoires in COVID-19. Study-wide context: Acute-phase and convalescent COVID-19 samples originated in the United States, Italy and Spain. Sources were T cells, B-cell-depleted T cells, or PBMCs; the material itself was cDNA or gDNA.

The source material was peripheral blood. The sequence was collected from a woman of 80 years or more with acute or convalescent COVID-19. The rearrangement links TRBV4-1 to TRBJ2-1, with 10 bases matching TRBD2. CDR3 sequence reads: CASSQAPSGSINEQFF. The CDR3 DNA sequence: TGCGCCAGCAGCCAAGCTCCTAGCGGGAGCATAAATGAGCAGTTCTTC.